Listed below are T cell receptor beta chains from one sample, sequenced in a study of tumor-infiltrating lymphocytes in primary liver carcinoma. MiXCR, run by TCRdb on the multiplex PCR reads, gives a single entry per CDR3 protein. The sample carries about 350,000 distinct CDR3 sequences, roughly two thirds recorded once. Source material: peripheral blood. The receptors were gathered from a man in his forties or fifties with primary liver carcinoma and hepatitis B virus infection. Each CDR3 is given with its conserved first and last residue. The size of a clone is reported for some rows only, either as once, few or many, or as a class for expanded clones.

V	J	size	CDR3
TRBV11-2	TRBJ2-7	NA	CASRPRLAGYHEQYF
TRBV4-3	TRBJ2-4	NA	CSSSQVSGLIQYF
TRBV29-1	TRBJ1-2	once	CSVDDISYDYIF
TRBV11-2	TRBJ2-3	NA	CASSHKAGNTDTRYF
TRBV24-1	TRBJ2-1	few	CATSGSSYNEQFF
TRBV5-5	TRBJ1-2	NA	CASSFDGQGAHYGYTF
TRBV4-3	TRBJ1-6	NA	CASSQLLTRNSPLHF
TRBV7-9	TRBJ2-3	once	CASNSAGFTDTQYF
TRBV4-1	TRBJ2-7	NA	CASSQVRDKEQYF
TRBV11-2	TRBJ2-7	many	CASRNTAGSYEQYF
TRBV6-2/TRBV6-3	TRBJ2-5	few	CASSYSRTGGPYQETQYF
TRBV20-1	TRBJ2-3	NA	CSASVASGVASTDTQYF
TRBV11-2	TRBJ2-5	many	CASRSRDSAHQETQYF
TRBV11-2	TRBJ2-7	NA	CASSTKWIFDSYEQYF
TRBV4-2	TRBJ2-1	NA	CTSSPTVGEQFF
TRBV5-8	TRBJ2-7	NA	CASSFFGGGRAPYEQYF
TRBV11-3	TRBJ2-1	NA	CASSLHLPRTSGFNEQFF
TRBV10-3	TRBJ1-3	few	CAISGGDRSGNTIYF
TRBV6-2/TRBV6-3	TRBJ2-7	few	CASSSGDMGEQYF
TRBV6-1	TRBJ2-5	NA	CASLRGFGPQRETQYF
TRBV5-4	TRBJ2-7	many	CASSPDRVGEQYF
TRBV11-2	TRBJ2-7	NA	CASSLVGSSSYEQYF
TRBV6-2/TRBV6-3	TRBJ2-7	NA	CASSNAGREYEQYF
TRBV28	TRBJ1-1	NA	CSSSSGGGEDTEAFF
TRBV11-2	TRBJ2-7	once	CASSPQGRVYVQYF
TRBV28	TRBJ2-5	NA	CASSLVGGPRETQYF
TRBV5-1	TRBJ2-7	NA	CASSLYSARGEHYF
TRBV11-1	TRBJ2-1	NA	CVCSFEGGTYNEQFF
TRBV11-2	TRBJ2-7	NA	CASSLEAGTGIEEYF
TRBV11-2	TRBJ2-7	NA	CASNLAGTGVLEQYF
TRBV30	TRBJ1-1	few	CAWSIVGNTEAFF
TRBV10-2	TRBJ2-1	many	CASTLAGGANEQFF
TRBV4-3	TRBJ2-7	NA	CAGSQKQTGGYEQYF
TRBV30	TRBJ2-7	NA	CAWSVGHKYEQYF
TRBV11-1	TRBJ2-1	NA	CASSLGLAVCNERFF
TRBV6-6	TRBJ2-1	NA	CASRYSGLAGGSGVEFF
TRBV11-2	TRBJ2-7	NA	CASSLRTIGRAYEQYF
TRBV11-2	TRBJ2-3	few	CASGDRSDTQYF
TRBV30	TRBJ2-7	few	CAWSPGLAGSSRSYEQYF
TRBV11-2	TRBJ2-6	NA	CAYGVSVLTF
TRBV11-2	TRBJ2-1	NA	CASSPLSGKIYNEHFF
TRBV13	TRBJ2-1	NA	CASSFYNEQIF
TRBV11-2	TRBJ2-7	NA	CASSLGTGGHEQYF
TRBV4-1	TRBJ2-5	NA	CASRQDNGGTQYF
TRBV5-1	TRBJ2-1	NA	CSSSLLSGNYNEQFF
TRBV28	TRBJ2-5	few	CASSPRGSQETQYF
TRBV5-1	TRBJ2-3	once	CASSFIGTRAADTQYF
TRBV4-2	TRBJ1-2	few	CASSPEWTGYGYTF
TRBV5-1	TRBJ1-1	NA	CASRKDSNTEAFF
TRBV5-1	TRBJ2-6	NA	CASANGREGSGANVLTF
TRBV4-2	TRBJ2-1	many	CASSQDMLRGNEQFF
TRBV21-1	TRBJ2-4	once	CPNRSALAKNIQYF
TRBV6-5	TRBJ2-7	many	CASRYHVSSATEQYF
TRBV14	TRBJ2-7	NA	CASSPSRRKLYEQYF